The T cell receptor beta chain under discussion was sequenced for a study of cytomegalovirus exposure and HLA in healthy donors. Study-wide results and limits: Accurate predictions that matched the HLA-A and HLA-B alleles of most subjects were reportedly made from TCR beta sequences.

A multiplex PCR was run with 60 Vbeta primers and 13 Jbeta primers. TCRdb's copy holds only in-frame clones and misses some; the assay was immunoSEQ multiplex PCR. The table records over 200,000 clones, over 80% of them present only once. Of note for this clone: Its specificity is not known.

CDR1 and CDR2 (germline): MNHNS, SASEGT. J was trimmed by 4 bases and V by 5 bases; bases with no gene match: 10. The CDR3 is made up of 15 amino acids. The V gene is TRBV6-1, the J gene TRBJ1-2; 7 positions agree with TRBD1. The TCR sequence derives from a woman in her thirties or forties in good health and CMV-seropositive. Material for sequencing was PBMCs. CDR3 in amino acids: CASSSGDSFLYGYTF. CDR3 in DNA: TGTGCCAGCAGTTCCGGGGACAGTTTTCTCTATGGCTACACCTTC.